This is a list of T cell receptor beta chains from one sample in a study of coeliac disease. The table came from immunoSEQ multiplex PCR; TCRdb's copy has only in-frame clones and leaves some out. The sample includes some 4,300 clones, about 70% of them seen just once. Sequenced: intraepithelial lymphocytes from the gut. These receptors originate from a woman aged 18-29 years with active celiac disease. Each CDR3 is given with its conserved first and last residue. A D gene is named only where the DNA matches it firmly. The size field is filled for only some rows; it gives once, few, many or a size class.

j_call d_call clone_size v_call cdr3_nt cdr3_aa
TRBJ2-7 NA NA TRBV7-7 TGTGCCAGCAGCCCTTCGGTCGCTCCCTCCTACGAGCAGTACTTC CASSPSVAPSYEQYF
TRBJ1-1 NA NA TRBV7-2 TGTGCCAGCAGCTTAGAGGGGCCTGAAGCTTTCTTT CASSLEGPEAFF
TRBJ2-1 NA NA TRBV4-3 TGCGCCAGCAGCCAAGGGCTAGCCCAATTGCGGCAGCAGTTCTTC CASSQGLAQLRQQFF
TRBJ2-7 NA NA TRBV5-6 TGTGCCAGCAGCTATGGCAGATACTACGAGCAGTACTTC CASSYGRYYEQYF
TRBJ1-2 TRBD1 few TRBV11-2 TGTGCCAGCAGCCCGCGACAGGGAGAGGCTGGCTACACCTTC CASSPRQGEAGYTF
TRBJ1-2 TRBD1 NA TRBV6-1 TGTGCCAGCAGTGTAGGGACAGATTTTTATGGCTACACCTTC CASSVGTDFYGYTF
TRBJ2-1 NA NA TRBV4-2 TGTGCCAGCAGCCAGAGACGGGAAGGCAATGAGCAGTTCTTC CASSQRREGNEQFF
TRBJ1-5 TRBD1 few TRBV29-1 TGCAGCGTTGACACAGGGGACAATCAGCCCCAGCATTTT CSVDTGDNQPQHF
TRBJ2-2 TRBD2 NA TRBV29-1 TGCAGCGTTGAAGGGCGGGAGGGCGACACCGGGGAGCTGTTTTTT CSVEGREGDTGELFF
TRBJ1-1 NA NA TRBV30 TGTGCCTGGAGTGATGAGGAAAACCGTGAAGCTTTCTTT CAWSDEENREAFF
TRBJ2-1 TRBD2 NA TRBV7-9 TGTGCCAGCAGCCCACTAGCGGGAGGGCTTCATGAGCAGTTCTTC CASSPLAGGLHEQFF
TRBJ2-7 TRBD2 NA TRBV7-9 TGTGCCAGCAGCCCTAGACTAGCCGCGCCAGAGGAGGGTGAGCAGTACTTC CASSPRLAAPEEGEQYF
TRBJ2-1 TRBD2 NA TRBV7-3 TGTGCCAGCAGCTCTAGCGGGGGGGCAGGTGAGCAGTTCTTC CASSSSGGAGEQFF
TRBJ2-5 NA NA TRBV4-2 TGTGCCAGCAGCCAGTCCAGGGGAGAGACCCAGTACTTC CASSQSRGETQYF
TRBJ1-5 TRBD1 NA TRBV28 TGTGCCAGCAGTTTGACAGGGAATCAGCCCCAGCATTTT CASSLTGNQPQHF
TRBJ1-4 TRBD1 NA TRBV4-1 TGCGCCAGCAGCCCGGGGACAGCTGCAACTAATGAAAAACTGTTTTTT CASSPGTAATNEKLFF
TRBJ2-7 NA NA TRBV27 TGTGCCAGCAGTCCGGCCGGTCGAGGTTCCTACGAGCAGTACTTC CASSPAGRGSYEQYF
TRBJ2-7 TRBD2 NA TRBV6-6 TGTGCCAGCAGTCTAGCGGGAGGGTCCTACGAGCAGTACTTC CASSLAGGSYEQYF
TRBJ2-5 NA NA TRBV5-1 TGCGCCAGCAGGCCCGACAGAAACCAAGAGACCCAGTACTTC CASRPDRNQETQYF